The rows below give T cell receptor beta chains drawn from one sample of a study of blood T cell repertoires in COVID-19. The data were produced by immunoSEQ multiplex PCR, yet TCRdb's version contains in-frame clones alone and is incomplete. Here the sample spans 200,000 to 250,000 clones, less than 90% being singletons. Material: PBMCs or T cells enriched from blood (not recorded which). The receptors were gathered from a woman aged 45-65 years in a cohort exposed to, infected with or recovered from COVID-19 (not recorded which). The CDR3 runs from the conserved cysteine through the conserved F or W. The D gene is left open where the match is weak. Size tells how often a clone was seen (once, few, many) or the class of an expanded clone, and some rows leave it out.

clone_size d_call j_call v_call cdr3_nt cdr3_aa
- - TRBJ2-7 TRBV18 TGTGCCAGCTCACCACACCCCCCTGGAGGTGGGTCCTACGAGCAGTACTTC CASSPHPPGGGSYEQYF
- TRBD2 TRBJ2-7 TRBV16 TGTGCCACCGGGGGGGGACTAGCCGGCGAGCAGTACTTC CATGGGLAGEQYF
- TRBD2 TRBJ2-2 TRBV4-1 TGCGCCAGCAGCCCTGGACTAGCCGGGGAGCTGTTTTTT CASSPGLAGELFF
- - TRBJ1-2 TRBV19 TGTGCCAGTAGCATAGGACAGAGCTATGGCTACACCTTC CASSIGQSYGYTF
- TRBD1 TRBJ1-2 TRBV4-3 TGCGCCAGCAGCCCCACTGGGACAGGGTCCCCTGGCTACACCTTC CASSPTGTGSPGYTF
- - TRBJ2-2 TRBV6-5 TGTGCCAGCAGTTACGGCCAGTTCACCGGGGAGCTGTTTTTT CASSYGQFTGELFF
- - TRBJ1-2 TRBV7-9 TGTGCCAGCAGCCCTCCGGGGTCTAACTATGGCTACACCTTC CASSPPGSNYGYTF
- TRBD1 TRBJ1-2 TRBV11-2 TGTGCCAGCAGCACCCGACAGGGGGCAGGCTATGGCTACACCTTC CASSTRQGAGYGYTF
- TRBD2 TRBJ2-5 TRBV4-1 TGCGCCAGCAGCCAAGGACTAGCGGGGGCCCAAGAGACCCAGTACTTC CASSQGLAGAQETQYF
- - TRBJ1-2 TRBV4-3 TGCGCCAGCAGCCAAGAGCCCCAGGCTTGGGGCTACACCTTC CASSQEPQAWGYTF
- - TRBJ1-3 TRBV7-2 TGTGCCAGCAGCTTACGGGGGGGCGCGTTCTCTGGAAACACCATATATTTT CASSLRGGAFSGNTIYF
- - TRBJ1-1 TRBV7-2 TGTGCCAGCAGCATCACCTCACAGGGTTTGGGCACTGAAGCTTTCTTT CASSITSQGLGTEAFF
- TRBD2 TRBJ2-1 TRBV7-2 TGTGCCAGCAGCTTAGGGCTTGGACTAGCAAGGGGGAATGAGCAGTTCTTC CASSLGLGLARGNEQFF
- - TRBJ2-2 TRBV9 TGTGCCAGCAGCCCCCAGGGCGGGAACACCGGGGAGCTGTTTTTT CASSPQGGNTGELFF
- TRBD1 TRBJ2-1 TRBV9 TGTGCCAGCAGCTCCTCAGGGGGTAGTGAGCAGTTCTTC CASSSSGGSEQFF
- TRBD1 TRBJ2-3 TRBV18 TGTGCCAGCTCACCAAAGGACAGGGCGCCAGATACGCAGTATTTT CASSPKDRAPDTQYF
- - TRBJ1-2 TRBV28 TGTGCCAGCAGGAGTTTGGTTACAGGGTATGGCTACACCTTC CASRSLVTGYGYTF
once TRBD1 TRBJ2-1 TRBV6-5 TGTGCCAGCACCGAACGGGACAGGGTTGGGCAGTTCTTC CASTERDRVGQFF
few - TRBJ1-4 TRBV3-1/TRBV3-2 TGTGCCAGCAGCCCTTCAGGGAATGAAAAACTGTTTTTT CASSPSGNEKLFF
once - TRBJ1-5 TRBV20-1 TGCAGTGCTAGTTCAGGGAAGCCCCAGCATTTT CSASSGKPQHF
- - TRBJ2-2 TRBV19 TGTGCCAGTAGGAAACAGGGAGCCGGGGAGCTGTTTTTT CASRKQGAGELFF
- - TRBJ2-1 TRBV30 TGTGCCTGGAATAATGGGCTACGGGGCAATGAGCAGTTCTTC CAWNNGLRGNEQFF
- - TRBJ2-1 TRBV19 TGTGCCAGTAGTATTGGGCGGGGACCATACAATGAGCAGTTCTTC CASSIGRGPYNEQFF
- TRBD2 TRBJ2-7 TRBV4-2 TGTGCCAGCAGCCCAATAGCGGGGGGTTACGAGCAGTACTTC CASSPIAGGYEQYF
- - TRBJ1-1 TRBV5-8 TGTGCCAGCAGCTTGGGAGTCGGGACATTGAACACTGAAGCTTTCTTT CASSLGVGTLNTEAFF
- - TRBJ2-3 TRBV5-1 TGCGCCAGCAGCTCCGGTAGCCACACAGATACGCAGTATTTT CASSSGSHTDTQYF
- TRBD1 TRBJ2-7 TRBV4-2 TGTGCCAGCAGCCAATCGGGACAGGCTTCCTACGAGCAGTACTTC CASSQSGQASYEQYF
- TRBD1 TRBJ1-3 TRBV4-3 TGCGCCAGCAGCCAAGAACGAACAGGGGGTTACGGAAACACCATATATTTT CASSQERTGGYGNTIYF
few TRBD1 TRBJ2-7 TRBV10-1 TGCGCCAGCTCAACCTCCGGGACAGGGGCCGGGGGCGAGCAGTACTTC CASSTSGTGAGGEQYF
- TRBD1 TRBJ2-5 TRBV5-1 TGCGCCAGCAGCTTGGTACAGGGGGCACTTGGTGCGACCCAGTACTTC CASSLVQGALGATQYF
- TRBD2 TRBJ2-7 TRBV27 TGTGCCAGCAGTCTACTAGCGGGGGAGCAGTACTTC CASSLLAGEQYF
few TRBD1 TRBJ1-2 TRBV6-2/TRBV6-3 TGTGCCAGCAGTTACCTGGACAGGCTTACTTTCCACTATGGCTACACCTTC CASSYLDRLTFHYGYTF
- TRBD2 TRBJ2-5 TRBV9 TGTGCCAGCAGCGTAAGTAGCGGGGGACAAGAGACCCAGTACTTC CASSVSSGGQETQYF
- - TRBJ1-2 TRBV19 TGTGCCAGTAGTATAAGGGGTCCAGTTAACTATGGCTACACCTTC CASSIRGPVNYGYTF
- - TRBJ1-4 TRBV5-5 TGTGCCAGCAGCCCTACAGGGTTGAGGGAAAAACTGTTTTTT CASSPTGLREKLFF
- - TRBJ2-7 TRBV5-5 TGTGCCAGCAGCTTGGGACAGATTTACGAGCAGTACTTC CASSLGQIYEQYF
- - TRBJ1-6 TRBV4-1 TGCGCCAGCAGCCAACCAACAGGGTCCTCACCCCTCCACTTT CASSQPTGSSPLHF
- TRBD2 TRBJ2-5 TRBV2 TGTGCCAGCAGTACCGGGACTAGCGGGGGGGAGCCCGACTTC CASSTGTSGGEPDF
- - TRBJ2-1 TRBV7-2 TGTGCCAGCAGTCTCGGACAGCCCTCCTACAATGAGCAGTTCTTC CASSLGQPSYNEQFF
- - TRBJ2-3 TRBV6-5 TGTGCCAGCAGGCTGGGGGGTGCAGATACGCAGTATTTT CASRLGGADTQYF
- TRBD2 TRBJ2-1 TRBV27 TGTGCCAGCAGTTTCTCCGGGGGGGCGTTCGTTAGTGAGCAGTTCTTC CASSFSGGAFVSEQFF
- TRBD1 TRBJ2-7 TRBV5-1 TGCGCCAGCAGCGACGGGACAGGCGCCTGGGGAACCCACTACGAGCAGTACTTC CASSDGTGAWGTHYEQYF
once TRBD1 TRBJ2-1 TRBV6-5 TGTGCCAGCAACCACAGGGGTTTCACTGAGCAGTTCTTC CASNHRGFTEQFF
once TRBD1 TRBJ1-5 TRBV6-5 TGTGCCAGCAGCCAGGACAGGGACCAGCCCCAGCATTTT CASSQDRDQPQHF
- TRBD1 TRBJ2-1 TRBV11-2 TGTGCCAGCAGCGCCCAGGGGGCGTCCAATGAGCAGTTCTTC CASSAQGASNEQFF